This entry describes one TCR beta chain. It has no known antigen specificity. One base away there is no much larger clone; base qualities are not given. This record belongs to a study of regulatory T cells in long-lasting Graves disease (dated by TCRdb to the early 2020s). About the study as a whole: To count as having persistent Graves' disease, a patient had to have received antithyroid drug treatment for over 5 years with TSH receptor autoantibodies remaining persistently positive. Persistent Graves' disease patients were compared with newly diagnosed Graves' disease patients by peripheral blood TCR sequencing and RNA sequencing. The study was registered as a clinical trial and conducted in China. On average, persistent Graves' disease patients in the clinical cohort had been on antithyroid drugs for about 10 years. A total of about 33 samples underwent TCR sequencing: some 13 from persistent and around 20 from newly diagnosed Graves' disease patients. What the work shows at the level of the full study, not this receptor alone: The study examined only peripheral blood because the primary lesion, thyroid tissue, could not be accessed. Lower TCR Shannon entropy and fewer highly expanded clones were observed in persistent Graves' disease patients than in newly diagnosed patients, which suggested clonal expansion. Patients with persistent disease shared more public clonotypes (around 2,500) than newly diagnosed patients did (more than 900). Persistent disease showed preferential use of TRBV28, TRBJ1-2 and TRBJ2-5, whereas newly diagnosed disease favored TRBV20-1 and TRBJ2-1. The small sample size was acknowledged by the authors as a limitation that may reduce accuracy. Only the TCR beta chain was sequenced and analyzed.

In the paper's terms, the time point label means: persistent/refractory GD, antithyroid drugs over 5 years with positive TRAb. For both TCR sequencing and RNA sequencing, RNA was extracted from PBMCs using TRIzol. Graves' disease was diagnosed according to American Thyroid Association guidelines. Patients for the study were recruited at an endocrinology department in Xi'an, China. Each patient gave about 9.1 milliliters of peripheral blood, collected in an EDTA anticoagulant tube. Ficoll Paque Plus density gradient separation was used to isolate PBMCs, and no further T cell sorting was done. An Agilent 2100 Bioanalyzer and agarose gel were used to check RNA quality, while a NanoDrop 2000 measured RNA concentration. Library preparation was by multiplex PCR. Sequencing took place on an Illumina HiSeq 4000. TCR beta libraries were built with iRepertoire HTBI primers and Arm-PCR amplification of CDR3 regions. Gel purification was performed on PCR products prior to sequencing. From the authors' description of their analysis: Gene usage analysis of CDR3 amino acid clonotypes relied on the roughly 60 TRBV and 13 to 15 TRBJ segments identified across samples. Filtered high-quality paired reads were merged into contigs using COPE and FqMerger. Contigs were aligned with BLAST to IMGT TRBV, TRBD and TRBJ reference genes, and CDR3 was defined per IMGT. Any clonotype with a frequency above 0.1% was counted as a highly expanded clone. Shannon entropy was used to measure repertoire diversity, and the Gini coefficient was used to measure V-J evenness. A clonotype found in more than one individual was treated as public. The raw public reads went through TCRdb reprocessing: fastp at Q25, MiXCR clone calling, in-frame beta chains kept. One record per CDR3 amino acid sequence lists the most common genes and DNA. In this record, the V and J calls reflect TCRdb's handling and not the investigators' own analysis. For this sample the table gives a few hundred thousand distinct CDR3 sequences, of which under 25% were detected only once. The ten largest clonotypes hold 56% of the sample.

The germline V gene encodes CDR1 MNHNS and CDR2 SASEGT. The CDR3 measures 12 amino acids from cysteine to phenylalanine. The entry retains the CDR3 DNA only, 36 bases that are in frame from base 1. V loses 2 bases, J loses 3 bases, and the germline ends lie 4 bases apart. The sequence derives from a female donor with Graves disease. This specimen was peripheral blood mononuclear cells (PBMCs), taken when the disease was refractory, from a patient treated with antithyroid drugs. The V gene is TRBV6-1 and the J gene is TRBJ2-5; a confident D gene designation cannot be given. The DNA sequence reads TGTGCCAGCAGTGAAACAAAAGAGACCCAGTACTTC. It codes for CASSETKETQYF.